Below are 32 T cell receptor beta chains sequenced from a single sample in a study of shared clonotypes between healthy human individuals. Method: immunoSEQ multiplex PCR; TCRdb's copy keeps in-frame clones and lacks some. The sample has hundreds of thousands of clones; about 96% are singletons. What was sequenced was naive CD4+ T cells sorted from blood. Sample subset: CD45RA+ positively selected. The receptors shown here come from a woman aged 25-40 years in good health.

The chain employs TRBV11-2 and TRBJ1-3; D gene unclear. Germline CDR1 is SGHAT and CDR2 is FQNNGV. The CDR3 consists of 16 residues. V was shortened by 5 bases and J by 0 bases, with 14 bases between the two germline ends. The CDR3 loop reads CASSPTLESSGNTIYF. The CDR3, as DNA: TGTGCCAGCAGCCCGACTCTCGAGAGCTCTGGAAACACCATATATTTT.

J is TRBJ1-3 and V is TRBV4-1, with D tentatively TRBD1 (6 bases). Germline CDR1 and CDR2: MGHRA and YSYEKL. This CDR3 comprises 16 residues. Trimming left V 0 bases short and J 3 bases short, with 12 bases between. The CDR3 loop reads CASSQDRGAHGNTIYF. In DNA, the CDR3 is TGCGCCAGCAGCCAAGATCGGGGGGCGCATGGAAACACCATATATTTT.

This chain connects TRBV23-1 to TRBJ2-2, with D maybe TRBD2 (5 bases). TRBV23-1 is sorted into the ORF group, with uncertain function. The CDR3 is made up of 11 amino acids. The CDR3 DNA sequence: TGCTTAAACCGGGGCACCGGGGAGCTGTTTTTT. Amino acids: CLNRGTGELFF.

The chain employs TRBV15 and TRBJ2-6; 7 nucleotides line up with TRBD1. Germline-derived CDR1 and CDR2 are LNHNV and YYDKDF (reference sequence). V lost 3 bases, J lost 0 bases, and 8 bases stayed unmatched. The CDR3 sequence is 18 residues long. Here the CDR3 DNA reads TGTGCCACCAGCAGGCAGGGACAGAGTTACTCTGGGGCCAACGTCCTGACTTTC. Protein sequence: CATSRQGQSYSGANVLTF. Full variable domain (rest looked up from reference TRBV15 and TRBJ2-6): DAMVIQNPRYQVTQFGKPVTLSCSQTLNHNVMYWYQQKSSQAPKLLFHYYDKDFNNEADTPDNFQSRRPNTSFCFLDIRSPGLGDTAMYLCATSRQGQSYSGANVLTFGAGSRLTVL.

The V gene is TRBV18, the J gene TRBJ2-1; D uncertain. There are 15 residues in the CDR3. Germline V gene sequence: CDR1 KGHSH, CDR2 LQKENI. The ends were cut back, 2 bases at V and 5 bases at J, with 13 bases in the middle. The CDR3 nucleotides are TGTGCCAGCTCACCAGCCGTAGTCGGTAACAATGAGCAGTTCTTC. It encodes CASSPAVVGNNEQFF.

The rearrangement uses TRBV13 and TRBJ2-2; 10 bases fit TRBD2. V lost 4 bases and J lost 2; bases outside the gene matches: 4. This CDR3 is built from 16 residues. Germline lookup yields CDR1 PRHDT and CDR2 FYEKMQ (reference sequence). The CDR3 reads CASSSWTSGNTGELFF. Written as DNA, the CDR3 is TGTGCCAGCAGCTCATGGACTAGCGGAAACACCGGGGAGCTGTTTTTT. The entire variable domain, with the rest obtained from reference TRBV13 and TRBJ2-2, is as follows: AAGVIQSPRHLIKEKRETATLKCYPIPRHDTVYWYQQGPGQDPQFLISFYEKMQSDKGSIPDRFSAQQFSDYHSELNMSSLELGDSALYFCASSSWTSGNTGELFFGEGSRLTVL.

The chain uses TRBV2 and TRBJ2-5, with no clear D. With 4 bases removed from V and 2 bases from J, the gap between germline ends came to 17 bases. Germline CDR1 is SNHLY and CDR2 is FYNNEI. The CDR3 has 16 residues. Written as DNA, the CDR3 is TGTGCCAGCAGTGTCATAAGGAACAATAGACAAGAGACCCAGTACTTC. Its protein is CASSVIRNNRQETQYF.

This chain uses TRBV28 with TRBJ2-2, with 7 bases aligning to TRBD1. The CDR3 has 14 residues. CDR1 and CDR2 (germline): MDHEN, SYDVKM. Trimming removed 9 bases from V and 9 bases from J; junction bases left unmatched: 13. The CDR3 nucleotides read TGTGCCAGTGCTAACAGGGGACCTCTTAGGGAGCTGTTTTTT. Its protein is CASANRGPLRELFF.

The chain joins TRBV25-1 to TRBJ1-2; no firm D call. V lost 5 bases, J lost 3 bases, and 10 bases lay in between. Germline CDR1 and CDR2: MGHDK and SYGVNS. The CDR3 runs to 13 residues. The CDR3 region has the DNA TGTGCCAGCAGTCCGGACGGAGACTATGGCTACACCTTC. This gives the protein CASSPDGDYGYTF.

This clone has just one count. The V gene is TRBV28, the J gene TRBJ1-1; possible D gene TRBD1, 5 bases. V was trimmed by 8 bases and J by 0 bases, leaving 10 bases between them. This CDR3 comprises 13 residues. Germline V CDR1 and CDR2: MDHEN, SYDVKM. CDR3 DNA: TGTGCCAGCGCCCCGACAGTGAACACTGAAGCTTTCTTT. Translating gives CASAPTVNTEAFF. The variable domain in full, with the rest retrieved from reference TRBV28 and TRBJ1-1, is DVKVTQSSRYLVKRTGEKVFLECVQDMDHENMFWYRQDPGLGLRLIYFSYDVKMKEKGDIPEGYSVSREKKERFSLILESASTNQTSMYLCASAPTVNTEAFFGQGTRLTVV.

The rearrangement links TRBV27 to TRBJ2-1; 10 nucleotides agree with TRBD1. Germline V gives CDR1 MNHEY, CDR2 SMNVEV (reference sequence). The CDR3 is 14 amino acids. V shed 2 bases and J 9 bases; nucleotides not matched to a gene: 4. CDR3 nucleotide sequence: TGTGCCAGCAGTTTAAGGACAGGGGGATTTGAGCAGTTCTTC. It is translated as CASSLRTGGFEQFF.

The chain couples TRBV19 to TRBJ2-3; 7 bases match TRBD1. The CDR3 covers 14 residues. V shed 4 bases and J 1 base; nucleotides not matched to a gene: 2. Per germline, CDR1 LNHDA and CDR2 SQIVND (reference sequence). The CDR3 bases are TGTGCCAGTAGTACAGGGGGAGGCACAGATACGCAGTATTTT. It encodes CASSTGGGTDTQYF.

The chain carries TRBV11-2 and TRBJ2-5; D uncertain. Germline V gives CDR1 SGHAT, CDR2 FQNNGV. With 3 bases removed from V and 0 bases from J, the gap between germline ends came to 5 bases. The CDR3 runs 13 residues. This CDR3 is CASSFFYQETQYF. CDR3 nucleotide sequence: TGTGCCAGCAGCTTTTTTTACCAAGAGACCCAGTACTTC.

This clone has only one observation. The CDR3 DNA follows: TGTGCCAGCAGCCTCGACAGGGTCGGCGAGCAGTACTTC. Protein sequence: CASSLDRVGEQYF. J is TRBJ2-5 and V is TRBV11-2; 7 nucleotides line up with TRBD1. TRBJ2-7 explains the end of the DNA better; the J call may be wrong. Per the germline V gene, CDR1 is SGHAT and CDR2 is FQNNGV. The CDR3 has 13 residues.

This chain joins TRBV27 and TRBJ2-7, with TRBD1 identical over 7 bases. Per the germline V gene, CDR1 is MNHEY and CDR2 is SMNVEV (reference sequence). Trimming at V came to 4 bases and at J to 0 bases, leaving 3 bases not matched to a gene. CDR3 length: 14 residues. Here the CDR3 reads CASSSGQSSYEQYF. Here the CDR3 DNA reads TGTGCCAGCAGTTCGGGACAGAGCTCCTACGAGCAGTACTTC.

This chain joins TRBV28 and TRBJ1-1; maybe TRBD1 (6 bases). The CDR3 spans 12 residues. Trimming took off 2 bases at V and 7 bases at J, with 8 bases between the two ends. Germline V gene lookup returns CDR1 MDHEN and CDR2 SYDVKM. The CDR3 DNA reads as TGTGCCAGCAGTTTAAGGGACATTGAAGCTTTCTTT. Its translation is CASSLRDIEAFF.

The chain links TRBV5-5 to TRBJ2-1, with D hard to call. Germline CDR1 is SGHKS and CDR2 is YYEKEE (reference sequence). Trimming took 7 bases from V and 11 from J, leaving 19 bases between them. This CDR3 comprises 13 residues. The CDR3 nucleotides are TGTGCCAGCGCCGCTCTGGCGACGAGAAAGCAGTTCTTC. Protein sequence: CASAALATRKQFF. Full variable domain (missing parts from reference TRBV5-5 and TRBJ2-1): DAGVTQSPTHLIKTRGQQVTLRCSPISGHKSVSWYQQVLGQGPQFIFQYYEKEERGRGNFPDRFSARQFPNYSSELNVNALLLGDSALYLCASAALATRKQFFGPGTRLTVL.

The sample holds a few counts of this clone. The V call is TRBV10-1, the J call TRBJ1-1; TRBD1 aligns across 9 bases. V trimming: 4 bases; J trimming: 3 bases; junction bases outside the gene matches: 9. Germline lookup yields CDR1 WNHNN and CDR2 SYGVQD (reference sequence). This CDR3 has 16 amino acids. The CDR3 reads CASSATDRGYHTEAFF. The CDR3, as DNA: TGCGCCAGCAGTGCCACGGACAGGGGATATCACACTGAAGCTTTCTTT.

This clone has more than one count but fewer than ten. The gene calls are TRBV21-1 and TRBJ1-1; the table's D call TRBD1 went unverified against the DNA. TRBV21-1 is an annotated pseudogene. The CDR3 length is 14 residues. The CDR3 DNA reads as TGTGCCAGCAGGGAACAGGGGATTGGCACTGAAGCTTTCTTT. Encoded protein: CASREQGIGTEAFF.

The chain has TRBV18 and TRBJ2-7; tentatively, D is TRBD1 or TRBD2 (5 bases each). Germline CDR1 is KGHSH and CDR2 is LQKENI. The CDR3 loop spans 14 amino acids. The V and J ends lost 3 bases and 2 bases respectively, with 11 bases between them. CDR3 DNA: TGTGCCAGCTCACCTCGGGGCAGCGCCTACGAGCAGTACTTC. Amino acid sequence: CASSPRGSAYEQYF.

The V call is TRBV10-2, the J call TRBJ2-7; D is uncertain. V was cut by 8 bases and J by 4 bases, with 9 bases left in between. The CDR3 is 11 amino acids. Germline CDR1 and CDR2: WSHSY and SAAADI. CDR3 nucleotides: TGCGCCAGCTCTGACCGTTACGAGCAGTACTTC. Protein product: CASSDRYEQYF.

The CDR3 loop is CASSQAGRGRGGSNQPQHF. In DNA, the CDR3 is TGCGCCAGCAGCCAAGCTGGACGGGGGCGCGGTGGAAGCAATCAGCCCCAGCATTTT. The rearrangement links TRBV4-1 to TRBJ1-5; D may be TRBD1 (6 bases). The CDR3 loop spans 19 amino acids. Trimming shortened V by 1 base and J by 1 base, and 20 bases separated the two germline ends. CDR1 and CDR2 (germline): MGHRA, YSYEKL.

The chain has TRBV25-1 and TRBJ2-1, with TRBD2 matching over 13 bases. CDR3 length: 15 amino acids. The trim removed 8 bases at V and 5 bases at J, leaving 6 bases unmatched. The germline CDR1 and CDR2 sequences are MGHDK and SYGVNS. The CDR3 protein is CASSGLAGVDNEQFF. The CDR3 bases are TGTGCCAGCTCCGGACTAGCGGGAGTGGACAATGAGCAGTTCTTC. Filled out from reference TRBV25-1 and TRBJ2-1, the complete variable domain reads EADIYQTPRYLVIGTGKKITLECSQTMGHDKMYWYQQDPGMELHLIHYSYGVNSTEKGDLSSESTVSRIRTEHFPLTLESARPSHTSQYLCASSGLAGVDNEQFFGPGTRLTVL.

A single count supports this clone. J is TRBJ1-4 and V is TRBV6-1, with a tentative D call TRBD1 (5 bases). Germline CDR1 reads MNHNS; CDR2 reads SASEGT. The CDR3 covers 16 residues. Trimming pared 2 bases from V and 8 bases from J, leaving 18 bases between. The CDR3 here is CASSESPPGAQEKLFF. In DNA, the CDR3 is TGTGCCAGCAGTGAAAGCCCGCCCGGGGCTCAGGAAAAACTGTTTTTT.

Only one count was recorded for this clone. The chain carries TRBV30 and TRBJ1-4; D remains ambiguous. Trimming pared 2 bases from V and 8 bases from J, leaving 15 bases between. Germline CDR1 reads GTSNPN; CDR2 reads SVGIG (reference sequence). The CDR3 loop spans 14 amino acids. DNA of the CDR3: TGTGCCTGGAGTCTCCGGGCCAGAGGGGAAAAACTGTTTTTT. Translation gives CAWSLRARGEKLFF. The full variable domain, in which reference TRBV30 and TRBJ1-4 provide the parts outside the CDR3, is SQTIHQWPATLVQPVGSPLSLECTVEGTSNPNLYWYRQAAGRGLQLLFYSVGIGQISSEVPQNLSASRPQDRQFILSSKKLLLSDSGFYLCAWSLRARGEKLFFGSGTQLSVL.

The V gene is TRBV15, the J gene TRBJ1-3, with D unclear. The CDR3 sequence is 12 residues long. Germline loops: CDR1 LNHNV, CDR2 YYDKDF (reference sequence). V lost 10 bases, J lost 2 bases, and 9 bases lay in between. CDR3 sequence: CARLWTGNTIYF. For the CDR3, the DNA is TGTGCCAGACTGTGGACTGGAAACACCATATATTTT.

The rearrangement joins TRBV29-1 to TRBJ2-7; no reliable D call. Looked up from germline, CDR1 is SQVTM and CDR2 is ANQGSEA. There are 14 residues in the CDR3. Trimming took 4 bases from V and 0 from J, leaving 13 bases between them. In DNA form, the CDR3 reads TGCAGCGTTGTTGGTGTCCCTAGCTCCTACGAGCAGTACTTC. Translating gives CSVVGVPSSYEQYF.

The genes are TRBV10-3 and TRBJ1-1; a possible D gene is TRBD1 (6 bases). The V end was cut by 6 bases, the J end by 1 base, with 12 bases between. CDR1 ENHRY and CDR2 SYGVKD come from the germline V gene. The CDR3 has 14 amino acids. DNA of the CDR3: TGTGCCATCAGCAACAGGGAATCGAACACTGAAGCTTTCTTT. Its protein is CAISNRESNTEAFF.

The rearrangement joins TRBV11-2 to TRBJ1-1; the D gene is possibly TRBD1 (5 bases). V was cut by 9 bases and J by 2 bases, with 16 bases left in between. This CDR3 comprises 14 residues. Germline loops: CDR1 SGHAT, CDR2 FQNNGV. Here the CDR3 DNA reads TGTGCCAGTATTTTGGGGGGATATAACACTGAAGCTTTCTTT. It translates to CASILGGYNTEAFF.

This clone was detected once. CDR3 sequence (DNA): TGTGCCACCAGGCCGCCGGGAGAAAACAACTATGGCTACACCTTC. Encoded protein: CATRPPGENNYGYTF. The gene calls are TRBV15 and TRBJ1-2; D gene uncertain. The V gene's germline CDR1 is LNHNV and CDR2 YYDKDF (reference sequence). The CDR3 is 15 amino acids. V lost 6 bases, J lost 2 bases, and 16 bases lay in between.

This sequence joins TRBV7-3 and TRBJ2-3; unclear D gene. Trimming removed 2 bases at V and 6 bases at J, with 9 bases between. Germline CDR1 SGHTA, CDR2 FQGTGA. The CDR3 totals 13 residues. In DNA form, the CDR3 reads TGTGCCAGCAGCTTAGTTGGTGGGGATACGCAGTATTTT. This gives the protein CASSLVGGDTQYF.

The CDR3 coding sequence is TGCGCCAGCCGACCAACCGTCGCACCGTCTTTAGAGACCCAGTACTTC. Translated, it gives CASRPTVAPSLETQYF. This chain links TRBV4-1 with TRBJ2-5; no firm D call. The CDR3 runs 16 residues. Germline-derived CDR1 and CDR2 are MGHRA and YSYEKL. The germline V and J ends were trimmed by 8 bases and 4 bases, with 23 bases remaining between them.